This T cell receptor beta chain was obtained from a study of blood T cells in healthy people across ages. Study-level points and caveats: Investigators viewed diversity estimates from one million T cells as underestimates, the study reported. PBMCs left unsorted prevented a conclusive naive versus antigen-experienced comparison.

About this clonotype itself: Its matching antigen is unknown.

Germline V gene lookup returns CDR1 GTSNPN and CDR2 SVGIG (reference sequence). The CDR3 totals 15 residues. The junction had 8 bases not matched to a gene; V was cut back by 2 bases and J by 3 bases. For the second PCR, which ran for roughly 7 to 11 cycles, a sample-barcoded 5' primer and a J-beta primer mix were used. TCRdb processed the 5' RACE reads anew with MiXCR; each CDR3 protein has one entry. The table lists hundreds of thousands of distinct CDR3 sequences, around 38% of them singletons, with 25% to 30% in the top ten. The total RNA that was extracted per sample amounted to at least 5.5 micrograms.

This chain connects TRBV30 to TRBJ2-3, with TRBD2 matching over 7 bases. Source material: blood. The sequence was collected from a man older than 75 in good health. CDR3 loop: CAWSMGGEGTDTQYF. The CDR3 region has the DNA TGTGCCTGGAGTATGGGAGGGGAAGGTACAGATACGCAGTATTTT.